One and the same sample provided the 9 T cell receptor beta chains below, sequenced in a study of human T cells and chemical hapten exposure. Each CDR3 protein gets one entry after TCRdb re-called the RACE reads with MiXCR. Here the sample spans fewer than 200,000 distinct CDR3 sequences, approximately 30% being singletons. The time point here: patch test 3, about 24 weeks after DPC sensitization. Treatment described: therapeutic diphenylcyclopropenone sensitization with weekly scalp DPC. The sample consisted of whole blood, taken in connection with sensitization to the hapten diphenylcyclopropenone (DPC). The receptors were gathered from a young woman with alopecia areata. Some clones in this sample may be carry-over from other donors' samples.

On this clonotype itself: A much bigger clone sits one base away, suggesting this may be a read error. The chain recombines TRBV7-9 with TRBJ2-7, with D unresolved. The CDR3 runs 10 residues. Trimming removed 5 bases at V and 2 bases at J, with 1 base between. Germline loops: CDR1 SEHNR, CDR2 FQNEAQ (reference sequence). CDR3 loop: CASSPYEQYF. The CDR3 DNA is TGTGCCAGCAGCCCCTACGAGCAGTACTTC. Supplemented by reference TRBV7-9 and TRBJ2-7, the full variable domain reads DTGVSQNPRHKITKRGQNVTFRCDPISEHNRLYWYRQTLGQGPEFLTYFQNEAQLEKSRLLSDRFSAERPKGSFSTLEIQRTEQGDSAMYLCASSPYEQYFGPGTRLTVT.

This clonotype appeared a few times. The chain employs TRBV9 and TRBJ2-3; D gene ambiguous. The V gene lost 3 bases and the J gene lost 0 bases, with 8 bases spanning the gap. Per germline, CDR1 SGDLS and CDR2 YYNGEE. The CDR3 length is 14 residues. The CDR3 DNA follows: TGTGCCAGCAGCGGGCGAATAAGCACAGATACGCAGTATTTT. This codes for CASSGRISTDTQYF.

The CDR3 DNA reads as TGCAGTGCTAGTCGTTTTGATTACTACGAGCAGTACTTC. Protein sequence: CSASRFDYYEQYF. V usage is TRBV20-1 and J usage is TRBJ2-7; D remains unclear. This CDR3 is built from 13 residues. In germline, CDR1 is DFQATT, CDR2 SNEGSKA (reference sequence). V was trimmed by 3 bases and J by 3 bases, leaving 12 bases between them.

The genes are TRBV27 and TRBJ1-5; D not resolved. Germline V gene data show CDR1 as MNHEY and CDR2 as SMNVEV (reference sequence). This CDR3 is built from 13 residues. V was cut by 0 bases and J by 6 bases, with 6 bases left in between. The DNA of the CDR3 is TGTGCCAGCAGTTTATCACCAGGTCAGCCCCAGCATTTT. Encoded protein: CASSLSPGQPQHF.

The chain couples TRBV18 to TRBJ2-5; D gene uncertain. CDR3 size: 14 residues. With 0 bases removed from V and 8 bases from J, the gap between germline ends came to 13 bases. Per the germline V gene, CDR1 is KGHSH and CDR2 is LQKENI. The CDR3 loop is CASSPPSTHSTQYF. DNA for the CDR3: TGTGCCAGCTCACCACCGAGTACTCATAGTACCCAGTACTTC.

The chain uses TRBV29-1 and TRBJ2-2, with 12 bases aligning to TRBD1. Trimming took 7 bases from V and 7 from J; bases not matched to a gene: 4. The V gene's germline CDR1 is SQVTM and CDR2 ANQGSEA. The CDR3 sequence is 13 residues long. CDR3 DNA sequence: TGCAGCGCCGGGACAGGGGGCGGCGGGGAGCTGTTTTTT. Protein: CSAGTGGGGELFF.

The chain couples TRBV5-6 to TRBJ2-7; TRBD1 matches at 12 bases. V lost 6 bases, J lost 0 bases, and 1 base stayed unmatched. This CDR3 has 14 amino acids. In germline, CDR1 is SGHDT, CDR2 YYEEEE. CDR3 residues: CASKGQGASYEQYF. CDR3 in DNA: TGTGCCAGCAAGGGACAGGGGGCCTCCTACGAGCAGTACTTC. Looking up the rest from reference TRBV5-6 and TRBJ2-7 gives the full variable domain: DAGVTQSPTHLIKTRGQQVTLRCSPKSGHDTVSWYQQALGQGPQFIFQYYEEEERQRGNFPDRFSGHQFPNYSSELNVNALLLGDSALYLCASKGQGASYEQYFGPGTRLTVT.

Only a few counts were recorded for this clonotype. The J gene is TRBJ2-7, the V gene TRBV25-1; no clear D. The CDR3 extends over 12 amino acids. Germline assignment: CDR1 MGHDK and CDR2 SYGVNS. V dropped 6 bases and J dropped 3 bases, with 9 bases sitting between them. The DNA for the CDR3 is TGTGCCAGCAGAGCCACCGTCTACGAGCAGTACTTC. Amino acid sequence: CASRATVYEQYF.

This CDR3 reads CASSQLPTGQISYEQYF. The CDR3 DNA follows: TGCGCCAGCAGCCAACTCCCGACAGGGCAGATCTCCTACGAGCAGTACTTC. J is TRBJ2-7 and V is TRBV4-1; 7 bases are a match to TRBD1. The CDR3 length is 17 residues. From germline, CDR1 is MGHRA and CDR2 YSYEKL. V was pared by 2 bases and J by 0 bases, with 10 bases of the junction left unmatched.